This T cell receptor (beta chain) was recorded in a study of post-analysis software for immune sequencing data. Study-level results: Patients showed TRBV5-6, TRBV5-1 and TRBV20-1 among several TRBV segments more frequent than in controls. The F measure placed samples prepared in the same batch into strongly shared clusters.

Details on this clonotype: Its target is not known.

Researchers reported that TCR beta cDNA libraries carried unique molecular identifiers. TCRdb used MiXCR to reprocess the PCR reads, holding one entry per CDR3 protein. The sample shows 750,000 to 950,000 distinct CDR3 sequences, approximately 53% of them seen only once. The V segment lost 2 bases and the J segment 5 bases; nucleotides outside the gene matches: 13. Per the germline V gene, CDR1 is SGHDN and CDR2 is FVKESK. This CDR3 has 19 amino acids. V gene TRBV14 combines with J gene TRBJ2-1, with 12 nucleotides matching TRBD2. The TCR comes from a girl aged 5 to 17 with multiple sclerosis. Sequenced material: blood. Written as DNA, the CDR3 is TGTGCCAGCAGCCAACGGTTTCTAGCGGGAGGGCCGCCAAACAATGAGCAGTTCTTC. Protein sequence: CASSQRFLAGGPPNNEQFF.